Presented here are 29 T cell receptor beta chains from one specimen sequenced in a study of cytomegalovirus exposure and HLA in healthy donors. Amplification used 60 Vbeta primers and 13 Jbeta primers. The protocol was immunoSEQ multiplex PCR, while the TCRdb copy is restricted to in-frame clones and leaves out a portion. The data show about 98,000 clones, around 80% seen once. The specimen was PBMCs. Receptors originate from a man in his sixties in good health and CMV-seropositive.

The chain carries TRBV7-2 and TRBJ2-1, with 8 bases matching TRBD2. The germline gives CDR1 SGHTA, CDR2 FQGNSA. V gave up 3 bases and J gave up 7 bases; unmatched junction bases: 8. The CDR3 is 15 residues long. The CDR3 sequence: CASSFGTSVGNEQFF. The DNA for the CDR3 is TGTGCCAGCAGCTTTGGGACTAGTGTAGGGAATGAGCAGTTCTTC. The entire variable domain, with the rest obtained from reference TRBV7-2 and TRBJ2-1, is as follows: GAGVSQSPSNKVTEKGKDVELRCDPISGHTALYWYRQSLGQGLEFLIYFQGNSAPDKSGLPSDRFSAERTGGSVSTLTIQRTQQEDSAVYLCASSFGTSVGNEQFFGPGTRLTVL.

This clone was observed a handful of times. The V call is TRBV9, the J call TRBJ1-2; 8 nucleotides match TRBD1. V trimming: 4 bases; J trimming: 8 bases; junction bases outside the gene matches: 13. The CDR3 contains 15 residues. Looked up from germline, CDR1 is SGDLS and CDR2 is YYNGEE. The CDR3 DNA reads TGTGCCAGCAGCAATTTAGACAGGGGTCTAAGGGGCTACACCTTC. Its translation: CASSNLDRGLRGYTF.

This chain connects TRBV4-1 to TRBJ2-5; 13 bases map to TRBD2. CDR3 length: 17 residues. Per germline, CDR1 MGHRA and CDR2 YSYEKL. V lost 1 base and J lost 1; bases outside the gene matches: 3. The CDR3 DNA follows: TGCGCCAGCAGCCAAGGGAGACTAGCGGGGGGCCAAGAGACCCAGTACTTC. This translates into CASSQGRLAGGQETQYF.

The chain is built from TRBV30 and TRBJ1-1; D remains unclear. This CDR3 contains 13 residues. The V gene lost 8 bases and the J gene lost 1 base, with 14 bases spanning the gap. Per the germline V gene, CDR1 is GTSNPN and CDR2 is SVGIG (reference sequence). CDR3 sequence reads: CARGTGKNTEAFF. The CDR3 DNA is TGTGCCCGAGGAACCGGGAAGAACACTGAAGCTTTCTTT.

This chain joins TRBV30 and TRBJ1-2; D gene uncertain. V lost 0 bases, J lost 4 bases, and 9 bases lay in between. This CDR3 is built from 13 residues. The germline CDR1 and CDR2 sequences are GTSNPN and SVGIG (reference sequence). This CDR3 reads CAWSVVLSYGYTF. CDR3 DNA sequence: TGTGCCTGGAGTGTAGTCCTGAGCTATGGCTACACCTTC.

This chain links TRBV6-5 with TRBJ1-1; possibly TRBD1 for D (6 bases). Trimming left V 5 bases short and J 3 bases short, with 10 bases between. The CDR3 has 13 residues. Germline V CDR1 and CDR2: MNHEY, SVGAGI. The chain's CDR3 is CASSRQDYTEAFF. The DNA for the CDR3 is TGTGCCAGCAGTCGACAGGATTACACTGAAGCTTTCTTT.

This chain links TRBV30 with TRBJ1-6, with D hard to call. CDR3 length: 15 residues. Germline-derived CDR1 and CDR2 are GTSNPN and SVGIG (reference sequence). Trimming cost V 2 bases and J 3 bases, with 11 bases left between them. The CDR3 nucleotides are TGTGCCTGGAGTCCCGGACTGAACTATAATTCACCCCTCCACTTT. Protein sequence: CAWSPGLNYNSPLHF.

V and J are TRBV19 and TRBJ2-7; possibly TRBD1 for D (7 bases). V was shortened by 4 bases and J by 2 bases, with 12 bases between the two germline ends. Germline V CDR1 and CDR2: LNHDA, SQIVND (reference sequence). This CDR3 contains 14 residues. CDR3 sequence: CASSKAGGTYEQYF. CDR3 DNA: TGTGCCAGTAGTAAGGCAGGGGGGACCTACGAGCAGTACTTC. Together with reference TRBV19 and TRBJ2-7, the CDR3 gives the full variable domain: DGGITQSPKYLFRKEGQNVTLSCEQNLNHDAMYWYRQDPGQGLRLIYYSQIVNDFQKGDIAEGYSVSREKKESFPLTVTSAQKNPTAFYLCASSKAGGTYEQYFGPGTRLTVT.

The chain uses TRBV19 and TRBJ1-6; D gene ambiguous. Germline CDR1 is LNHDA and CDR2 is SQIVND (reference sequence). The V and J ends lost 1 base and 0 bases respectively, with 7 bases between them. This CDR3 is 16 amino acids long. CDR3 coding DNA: TGTGCCAGTAGTATAGCACCGAGCTCCTATAATTCACCCCTCCACTTT. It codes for CASSIAPSSYNSPLHF.

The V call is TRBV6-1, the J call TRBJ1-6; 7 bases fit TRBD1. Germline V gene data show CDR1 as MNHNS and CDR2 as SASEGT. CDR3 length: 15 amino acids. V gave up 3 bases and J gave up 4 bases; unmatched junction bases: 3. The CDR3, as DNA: TGTGCCAGCAGTGAGAGGGACAGTTATAATTCACCCCTCCACTTT. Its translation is CASSERDSYNSPLHF.

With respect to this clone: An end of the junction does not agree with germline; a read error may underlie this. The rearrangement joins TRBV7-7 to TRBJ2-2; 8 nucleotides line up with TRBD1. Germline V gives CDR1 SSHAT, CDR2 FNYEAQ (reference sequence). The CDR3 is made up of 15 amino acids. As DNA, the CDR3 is TGTGCTAGCAGGCAGGGGGCAATGAGCACCGGGGAGCTGTTTTTT. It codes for CASRQGAMSTGELFF.

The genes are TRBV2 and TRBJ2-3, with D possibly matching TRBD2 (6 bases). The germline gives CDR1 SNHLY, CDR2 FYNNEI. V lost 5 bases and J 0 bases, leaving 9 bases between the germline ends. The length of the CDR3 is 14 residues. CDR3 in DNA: TGTGCCAGCAGTTTCGGACTAAGCACAGATACGCAGTATTTT. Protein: CASSFGLSTDTQYF.

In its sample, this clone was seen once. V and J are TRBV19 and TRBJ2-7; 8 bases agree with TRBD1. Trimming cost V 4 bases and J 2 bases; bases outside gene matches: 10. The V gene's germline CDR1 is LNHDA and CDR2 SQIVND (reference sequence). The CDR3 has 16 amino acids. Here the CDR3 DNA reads TGTGCCAGTAGTACCGCTCTAGGACAGGGAACCTACGAGCAGTACTTC. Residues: CASSTALGQGTYEQYF. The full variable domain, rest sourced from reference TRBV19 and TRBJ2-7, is DGGITQSPKYLFRKEGQNVTLSCEQNLNHDAMYWYRQDPGQGLRLIYYSQIVNDFQKGDIAEGYSVSREKKESFPLTVTSAQKNPTAFYLCASSTALGQGTYEQYFGPGTRLTVT.

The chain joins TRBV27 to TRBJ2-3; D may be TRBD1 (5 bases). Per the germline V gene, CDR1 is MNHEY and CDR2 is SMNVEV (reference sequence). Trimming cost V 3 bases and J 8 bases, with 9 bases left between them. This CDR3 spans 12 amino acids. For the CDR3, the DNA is TGTGCCAGCAGTTTGTCTAGGGGTACGCAGTATTTT. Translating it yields CASSLSRGTQYF.

This CDR3 reads CASGGRGSYDSGNTIYF. The CDR3 DNA sequence: TGTGCCAGCGGAGGGAGGGGGTCCTACGACTCTGGAAACACCATATATTTT. This chain links TRBV7-3 with TRBJ1-3; D might be TRBD1 (6 bases). Germline V gene sequence: CDR1 SGHTA, CDR2 FQGTGA. The CDR3 is made up of 17 amino acids. V lost 8 bases and J 0 bases, leaving 20 bases between the germline ends.

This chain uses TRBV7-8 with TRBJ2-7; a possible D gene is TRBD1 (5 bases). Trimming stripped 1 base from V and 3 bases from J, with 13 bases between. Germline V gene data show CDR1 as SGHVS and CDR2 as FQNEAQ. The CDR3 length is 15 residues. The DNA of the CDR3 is TGTGCCAGCAGCTTAGTGGGGCAGGGCAACTACGAGCAGTACTTC. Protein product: CASSLVGQGNYEQYF. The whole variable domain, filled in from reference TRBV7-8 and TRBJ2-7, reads GAGVSQSPRYKVAKRGQDVALRCDPISGHVSLFWYQQALGQGPEFLTYFQNEAQLDKSGLPSDRFFAERPEGSVSTLKIQRTQQEDSAVYLCASSLVGQGNYEQYFGPGTRLTVT.

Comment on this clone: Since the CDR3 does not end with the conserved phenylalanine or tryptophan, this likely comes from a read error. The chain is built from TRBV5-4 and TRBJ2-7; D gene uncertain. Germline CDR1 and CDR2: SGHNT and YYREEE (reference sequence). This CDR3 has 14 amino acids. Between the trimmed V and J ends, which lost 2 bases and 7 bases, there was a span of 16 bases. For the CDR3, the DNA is TGTGCCAGCAGCTTCCAAGCCTCCCGCGGAGAGCAGTACCTC. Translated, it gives CASSFQASRGEQYL.

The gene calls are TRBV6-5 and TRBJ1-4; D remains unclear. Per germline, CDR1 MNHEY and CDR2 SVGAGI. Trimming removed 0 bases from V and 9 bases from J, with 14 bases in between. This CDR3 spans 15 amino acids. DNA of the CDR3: TGTGCCAGCAGTTACTCGATTGACTCTCTGAAAAAACTGTTTTTT. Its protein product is CASSYSIDSLKKLFF.

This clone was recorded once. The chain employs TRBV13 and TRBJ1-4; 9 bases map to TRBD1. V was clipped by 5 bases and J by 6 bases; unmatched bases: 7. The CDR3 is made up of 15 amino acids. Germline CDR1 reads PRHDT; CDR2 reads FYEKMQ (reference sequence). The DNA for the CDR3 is TGTGCCAGCAGCCAAGGGGGACAGGGAGATGAAAAACTGTTTTTT. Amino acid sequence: CASSQGGQGDEKLFF.

The CDR3 here is CASSLGLREQETQYF. CDR3 DNA: TGTGCCAGCAGCTTAGGTTTACGGGAACAAGAGACCCAGTACTTC. This chain links TRBV7-2 with TRBJ2-5; TRBD2 might be the D (5 bases). V was shortened by 1 base and J by 2 bases, with 11 bases between the two germline ends. This CDR3 region has 15 residues. The germline CDR1 and CDR2 sequences are SGHTA and FQGNSA.

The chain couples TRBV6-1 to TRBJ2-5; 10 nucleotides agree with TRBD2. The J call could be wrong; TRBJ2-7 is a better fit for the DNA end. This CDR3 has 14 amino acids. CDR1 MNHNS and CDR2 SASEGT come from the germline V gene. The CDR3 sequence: CASKPSGGAYEQYF. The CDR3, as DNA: TGTGCCAGCAAACCAAGCGGGGGGGCCTACGAGCAGTACTTC.

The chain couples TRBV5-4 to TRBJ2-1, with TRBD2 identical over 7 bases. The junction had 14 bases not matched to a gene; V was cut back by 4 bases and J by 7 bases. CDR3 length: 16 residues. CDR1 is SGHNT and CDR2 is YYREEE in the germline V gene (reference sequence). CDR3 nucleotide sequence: TGTGCCAGCAGCCTCCGGCGGGGGTTAGTGGAGAATGAGCAGTTCTTC. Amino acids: CASSLRRGLVENEQFF.

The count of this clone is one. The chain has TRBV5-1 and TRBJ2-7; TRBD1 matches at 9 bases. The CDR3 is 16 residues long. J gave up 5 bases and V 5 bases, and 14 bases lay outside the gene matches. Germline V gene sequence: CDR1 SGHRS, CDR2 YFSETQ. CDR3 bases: TGCGCCAGCAGACCGACTGACGGGACAGGGTTCCACGAGCAGTACTTC. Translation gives CASRPTDGTGFHEQYF.

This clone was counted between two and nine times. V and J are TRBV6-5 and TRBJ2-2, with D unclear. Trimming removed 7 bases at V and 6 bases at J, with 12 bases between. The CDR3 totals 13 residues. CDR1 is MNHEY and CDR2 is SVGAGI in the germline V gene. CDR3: CASTASFSGELFF. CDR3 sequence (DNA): TGTGCCAGCACTGCGAGTTTTTCCGGGGAGCTGTTTTTT.

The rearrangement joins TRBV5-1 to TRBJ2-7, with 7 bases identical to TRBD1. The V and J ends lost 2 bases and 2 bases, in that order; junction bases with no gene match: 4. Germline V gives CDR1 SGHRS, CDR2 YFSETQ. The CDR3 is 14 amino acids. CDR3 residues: CASSFGTGAYEQYF. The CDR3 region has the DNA TGCGCCAGCAGCTTTGGTACAGGGGCCTACGAGCAGTACTTC.

CDR3 sequence: CASSPYGVGGLYEQYF. CDR3 DNA sequence: TGTGCCAGCAGCCCCTACGGGGTCGGGGGTTTATACGAGCAGTACTTC. The gene calls are TRBV13 and TRBJ2-7; D perhaps matches TRBD2 (6 bases). The CDR3 spans 16 residues. The germline V and J ends were trimmed by 5 bases and 4 bases, with 21 bases remaining between them. Germline V gives CDR1 PRHDT, CDR2 FYEKMQ (reference sequence).

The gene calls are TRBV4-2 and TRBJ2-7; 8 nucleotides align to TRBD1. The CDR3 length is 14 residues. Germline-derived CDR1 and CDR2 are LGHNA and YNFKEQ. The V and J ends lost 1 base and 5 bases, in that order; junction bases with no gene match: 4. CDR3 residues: CASSQADRDHEQYF. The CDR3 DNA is TGTGCCAGCAGCCAAGCGGACAGGGACCACGAGCAGTACTTC.

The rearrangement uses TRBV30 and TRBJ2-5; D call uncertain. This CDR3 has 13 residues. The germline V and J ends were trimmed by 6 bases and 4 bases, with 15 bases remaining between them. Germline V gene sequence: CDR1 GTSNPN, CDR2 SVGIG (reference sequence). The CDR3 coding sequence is TGTGCCTGCCAGATCCTTTATTTAGAGACCCAGTACTTC. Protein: CACQILYLETQYF.

CDR3 nucleotides: TGTGCCTGGAGGGAGACAGGACTCCCCTACGAGCAGTACTTC. Encoded protein: CAWRETGLPYEQYF. The chain carries TRBV30 and TRBJ2-7; possible D gene TRBD1, 6 bases. In germline, CDR1 is GTSNPN, CDR2 SVGIG (reference sequence). This CDR3 contains 14 residues. Trimming left V 3 bases short and J 2 bases short, with 14 bases between.